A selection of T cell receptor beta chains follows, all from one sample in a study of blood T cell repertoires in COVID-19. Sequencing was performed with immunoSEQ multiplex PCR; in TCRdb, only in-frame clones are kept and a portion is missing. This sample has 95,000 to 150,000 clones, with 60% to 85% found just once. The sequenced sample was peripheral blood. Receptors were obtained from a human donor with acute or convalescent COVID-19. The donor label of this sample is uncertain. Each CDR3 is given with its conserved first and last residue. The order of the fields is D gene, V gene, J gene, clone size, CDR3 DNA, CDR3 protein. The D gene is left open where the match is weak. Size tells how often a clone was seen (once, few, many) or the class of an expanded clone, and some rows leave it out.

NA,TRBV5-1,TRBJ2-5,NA,TGCGCCAGCAGCCCGGACCCTTCGGAGCGGGCTGAAGAGACCCAGTACTTC,CASSPDPSERAEETQYF
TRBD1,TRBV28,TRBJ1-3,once,TGTGCCAGCAGTATGAGGACAGGATCAGGAAACACCATATATTTT,CASSMRTGSGNTIYF
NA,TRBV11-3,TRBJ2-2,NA,TGTGCCAGCAGCTTCTCCGTCACCGGGGAGCTGTTTTTT,CASSFSVTGELFF
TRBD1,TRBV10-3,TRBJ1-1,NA,TGTGCCATCAGCCCGACAGGGGGCTCGAACACTGAAGCTTTCTTT,CAISPTGGSNTEAFF
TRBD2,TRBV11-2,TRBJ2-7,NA,TGTGCCAGCAGTAAGCAGCGGGGGGGTTACGAGCAGTACTTC,CASSKQRGGYEQYF
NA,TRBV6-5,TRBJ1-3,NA,TGTGCCAGCAGTACACTATACGACTCTGGAAACACCATATATTTT,CASSTLYDSGNTIYF
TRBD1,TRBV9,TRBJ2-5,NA,TGTGCCAGCAGCACCGGGACAGGGGTTCTTCACCAAGAGACCCAGTACTTC,CASSTGTGVLHQETQYF
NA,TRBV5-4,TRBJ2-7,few,TGTGCCAGCAGCTCCCCGGCGGGCGAGCAGTACTTC,CASSSPAGEQYF
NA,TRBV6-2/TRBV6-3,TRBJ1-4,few,TGTGCCAGCAGTTGGGAGTTTAATGAAAAACTGTTTTTT,CASSWEFNEKLFF
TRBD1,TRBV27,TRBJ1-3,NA,TGTGCCAGCAGTGGTACAGGGGGTCTTACGGGAAACACCATATATTTT,CASSGTGGLTGNTIYF
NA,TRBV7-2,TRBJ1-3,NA,TGTGCCAGCAGCCCACAACCCTTGGGCAGATCCCCTGGAAACACCATATATTTT,CASSPQPLGRSPGNTIYF
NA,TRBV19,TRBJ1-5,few,TGTGCCAGTAGTAACAGGGATAGCAATCAGCCCCAGCATTTT,CASSNRDSNQPQHF
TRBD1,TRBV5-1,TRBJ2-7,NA,TGCGCCAGCAGCTTAGTCCGGACAGCCGGGACAGGGGAATACGAGCAGTACTTC,CASSLVRTAGTGEYEQYF
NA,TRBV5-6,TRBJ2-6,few,TGTGCCAGCAGCTTGGCCGTGGGGCGGTGGGCCAACGTCCTGACTTTC,CASSLAVGRWANVLTF
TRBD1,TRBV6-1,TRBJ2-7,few,TGTGCCAGCAGTGACAGGGGGCTCGCCCACGAGCAGTACTTC,CASSDRGLAHEQYF
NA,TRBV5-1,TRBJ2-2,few,TGCGCCAGCAGCTTCCGCAGGGCTCAAACCCTGAACACCGGGGAGCTGTTTTTT,CASSFRRAQTLNTGELFF
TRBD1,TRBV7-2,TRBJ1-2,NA,TGTGCCAGCAGCACCCGGACAGGGGGCTATGGCTACACCTTC,CASSTRTGGYGYTF
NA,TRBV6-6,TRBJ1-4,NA,TGTGCCAGCCAAAGACAGACAAGTAATGAAAAACTGTTTTTT,CASQRQTSNEKLFF
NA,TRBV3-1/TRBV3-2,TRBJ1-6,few,TGTGCCAGCAGCCGGACAGATAATTCACCCCTCCACTTT,CASSRTDNSPLHF
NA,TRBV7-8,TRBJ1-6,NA,TGTGCCAGCAGCGCAAACTTAGATTCACCCCTCCACTTT,CASSANLDSPLHF
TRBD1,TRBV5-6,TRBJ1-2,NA,TGTGCCAGCAGCACAGGACAGGGTAGGGTCTGGGACTATGGCTACACCTTC,CASSTGQGRVWDYGYTF
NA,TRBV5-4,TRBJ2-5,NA,TGTGCCAGCAGCCCCCGGAGGCGAGGGGGACCAATTGGACAAGAGACCCAGTACTTC,CASSPRRRGGPIGQETQYF
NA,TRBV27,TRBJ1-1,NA,TGTGCCAGCAGTCTTGTAGTGGACAGCTCGAAAGCTTTCTTT,CASSLVVDSSKAFF
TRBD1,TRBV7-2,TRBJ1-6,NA,TGTGCCAGCAGCCCACAGGGGCCTAATTCACCCCTCCACTTT,CASSPQGPNSPLHF
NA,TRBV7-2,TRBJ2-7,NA,TGTGCCAGCAGCTTAGTCGCACAGAGCTCCTACGAGCAGTACTTC,CASSLVAQSSYEQYF
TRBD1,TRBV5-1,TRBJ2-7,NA,TGCGCCAGCAGCTATGGGACAGGGAACGAGCAGTACTTC,CASSYGTGNEQYF
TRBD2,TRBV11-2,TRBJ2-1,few,TGTGCCAGCAGCCCCTATTTCGGGGGGGGCTCCTACAATGAGCAGTTCTTC,CASSPYFGGGSYNEQFF
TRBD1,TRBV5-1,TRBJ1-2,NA,TGCGCCAGCAGCGGGGGACAGGGGGCGCGGGGCGGCTATGGCTACACCTTC,CASSGGQGARGGYGYTF
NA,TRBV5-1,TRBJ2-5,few,TGCGCCAGCAGGCCTGGGGCGCTCCAAGAGACCCAGTACTTC,CASRPGALQETQYF
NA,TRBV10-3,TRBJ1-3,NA,TGTGCCATCAGCGCGGCGGACTCTGGAAACACCATATATTTT,CAISAADSGNTIYF
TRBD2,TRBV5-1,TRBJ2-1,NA,TGCGCCAGCAGCTGGGGACTAGCGGGGGCCTACAATGAGCAGTTCTTC,CASSWGLAGAYNEQFF
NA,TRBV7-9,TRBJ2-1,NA,TGTGCCAGCAGCTCAGTCTGGGGGCGGTTCTTC,CASSSVWGRFF
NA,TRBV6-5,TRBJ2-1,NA,TGTGCCACTAGATTGGACAATACCCGTTACAATGAGCAGTTCTTC,CATRLDNTRYNEQFF
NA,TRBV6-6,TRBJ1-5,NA,TGTGCCAGCGGGCAGGGAATTGGCAATCAGCCCCAGCATTTT,CASGQGIGNQPQHF
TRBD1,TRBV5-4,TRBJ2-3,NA,TGTGCCAGCAGCTCCCGACAGGGGCCTTTGACAGATACGCAGTATTTT,CASSSRQGPLTDTQYF
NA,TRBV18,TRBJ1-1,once,TGTGCCAGCTCACCAGAACACGACACTGAAGCTTTCTTT,CASSPEHDTEAFF
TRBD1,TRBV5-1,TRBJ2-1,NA,TGCGCCAGCAGCTTGGGCGGGACAGGGCCTTACAATGAGCAGTTCTTC,CASSLGGTGPYNEQFF
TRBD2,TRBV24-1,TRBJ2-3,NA,TGTGCCACCAAAGCGGGGGGTAGCACAGATACGCAGTATTTT,CATKAGGSTDTQYF
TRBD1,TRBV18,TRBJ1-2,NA,TGTGCCAGCTCACCGGACAGGGGAAATGGCTACACCTTC,CASSPDRGNGYTF
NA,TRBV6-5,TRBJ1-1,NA,TGTGCCAGCAGTTCCCTCGTTAGTGAAGCTTTCTTT,CASSSLVSEAFF
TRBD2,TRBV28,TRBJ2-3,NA,TGTGCCAGCAGTTTGGCCTGGGGGCGGGGGGACACAGATACGCAGTATTTT,CASSLAWGRGDTDTQYF
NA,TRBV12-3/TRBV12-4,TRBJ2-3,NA,TGTGCCAGCAGGGGGCGGAACACAGATACGCAGTATTTT,CASRGRNTDTQYF
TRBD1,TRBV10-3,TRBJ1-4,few,TGTGCCATCAGTCCGACAGGGCCAACTAATGAAAAACTGTTTTTT,CAISPTGPTNEKLFF
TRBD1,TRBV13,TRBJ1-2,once,TGTGCCAGCACACAACGGACAGGGGCGCGCGGCTACACCTTC,CASTQRTGARGYTF